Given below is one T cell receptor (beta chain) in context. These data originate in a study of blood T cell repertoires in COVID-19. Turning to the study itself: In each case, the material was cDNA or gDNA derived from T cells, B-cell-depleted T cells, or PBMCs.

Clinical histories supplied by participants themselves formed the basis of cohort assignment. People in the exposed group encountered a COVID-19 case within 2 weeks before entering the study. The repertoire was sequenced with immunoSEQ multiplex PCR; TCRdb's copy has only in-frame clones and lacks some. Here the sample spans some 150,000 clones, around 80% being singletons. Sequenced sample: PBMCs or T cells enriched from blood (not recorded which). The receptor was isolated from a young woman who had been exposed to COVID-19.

CDR3 residues: CASSVGQGNSPLHF. CDR3 nucleotides: TGTGCCAGCAGCGTAGGACAGGGGAATTCACCCCTCCACTTT. The rearrangement links TRBV9 to TRBJ1-6; 8 positions agree with TRBD1. Looked up from germline, CDR1 is SGDLS and CDR2 is YYNGEE. The CDR3 sequence is 14 residues long. Losses at the gene ends were 0 bases for V and 7 bases for J; bases not matched to a gene: 0.